The 17 T cell receptor beta chains below come from one sample, sequenced in a study of blood T cells in healthy people across ages. Then a second PCR, running roughly 7 to 11 cycles, was carried out with a sample-barcoded 5' primer and a J-beta primer mix. One entry per CDR3 protein, called by TCRdb with MiXCR from the 5' RACE reads. Of around 1.5 million distinct CDR3 sequences in the sample, about 32% are singletons; the top ten hold roughly 12%. Sequenced sample: blood. The receptors derive from a woman younger than 45 in good health.

The chain carries TRBV5-4 and TRBJ2-3; 13 bases align to TRBD2. The length of the CDR3 is 18 residues. The trim removed 4 bases at V and 6 bases at J, leaving 14 bases unmatched. Germline CDR1 is SGHNT and CDR2 is YYREEE (reference sequence). The CDR3 loop is CASSPGTSGTLLGDTQYF. The CDR3 nucleotides read TGTGCCAGCAGCCCGGGGACTAGCGGGACCTTACTGGGGGATACGCAGTATTTT.

This clonotype was seen more than once but under ten times. This chain connects TRBV6-2 or TRBV6-3 to TRBJ2-5, with 9 bases that match TRBD1. This CDR3 spans 16 amino acids. J was trimmed by 5 bases and V by 7 bases; bases with no gene match: 14. The germline CDR1 and CDR2 sequences are MNHEY and SVGEGT. This CDR3 reads CASTPDRGLVGETQYF. The CDR3 coding sequence is TGTGCCAGCACTCCAGACAGGGGGTTGGTAGGTGAGACCCAGTACTTC.

The chain links TRBV12-3 or TRBV12-4 to TRBJ1-1, with 7 bases identical to TRBD1. The CDR3 totals 14 residues. Trimming removed 6 bases from V and 2 bases from J; junction bases left unmatched: 6. The CDR3 protein is CASRVTGINTEAFF. The CDR3 DNA sequence: TGTGCCAGCAGGGTGACAGGGATCAACACTGAAGCTTTCTTT.

In its sample, this clonotype was seen a few times. The rearrangement joins TRBV4-1 to TRBJ1-1, with TRBD1 matching over 7 bases. Trimming took 1 base from V and 5 from J; bases not matched to a gene: 10. The germline V gene has CDR1 MGHRA and CDR2 YSYEKL. This CDR3 region has 16 residues. CDR3 in DNA: TGCGCCAGCAGCCAAGTAGGCGCACAGGGGACGACTGAAGCTTTCTTT. Protein sequence: CASSQVGAQGTTEAFF.

The chain carries TRBV2 and TRBJ2-3; D perhaps matches TRBD1 (6 bases). Germline CDR1 and CDR2: SNHLY and FYNNEI. Trimming pared 11 bases from V and 2 bases from J, leaving 20 bases between. There are 15 residues in the CDR3. The CDR3 DNA reads as TGTGCCGGCGCTCCCCCGGGACATCACACAGATACGCAGTATTTT. This sequence encodes CAGAPPGHHTDTQYF.

This clonotype was recorded a few times. One end of the junction varies from germline; a read error may be responsible. The chain recombines TRBV28 with TRBJ2-7, with 7 bases fitting TRBD2. This CDR3 region has 15 residues. Germline V lookup: CDR1 MDHEN, CDR2 SYDVKM. The CDR3: CACSLAASGSYEQYF. The CDR3 coding sequence is TGTGCCTGCAGTTTAGCGGCTAGCGGTTCCTACGAGCAGTACTTC.

The chain recombines TRBV20-1 with TRBJ1-5; D gene uncertain. V was cut by 1 base and J by 5 bases, with 15 bases left in between. CDR1 is DFQATT and CDR2 is SNEGSKA in the germline V gene (reference sequence). The CDR3 has 15 residues. The CDR3 DNA is TGCAGTGCTAGAGCGGGCCGTAACCGGGATCAGCCCCAGCATTTT. Its protein product is CSARAGRNRDQPQHF.

The chain carries TRBV6-1 and TRBJ1-1; D is ambiguous. Trimming removed 10 bases from V and 0 bases from J, with 12 bases in between. The germline V gene encodes CDR1 MNHNS and CDR2 SASEGT. The CDR3 sequence is 13 residues long. The DNA for the CDR3 is TGTGCCACGGAATTTGATATGAACACTGAAGCTTTCTTT. It codes for CATEFDMNTEAFF.

This clonotype was detected once. The genes are TRBV6-2 or TRBV6-3 and TRBJ2-1; D assignment may be TRBD1 or TRBD2 (5 bases each). Looked up from germline, CDR1 is MNHEY and CDR2 is SVGEGT. Trimming took 5 bases from V and 8 from J, leaving 22 bases between them. This CDR3 contains 16 residues. The CDR3, as DNA: TGTGCCAGCAGTCCCTCTGGGCGCCCCCGAGGGGATGAGCAGTTCTTC. Translation gives CASSPSGRPRGDEQFF.

V usage is TRBV5-1 and J usage is TRBJ2-5; TRBD1 agrees at 7 bases. There are 17 residues in the CDR3. The ends lost 2 bases at V and 0 bases at J; junction bases unmatched: 10. Germline V CDR1 and CDR2: SGHRS, YFSETQ. In DNA, the CDR3 is TGCGCCAGCAGCTTCCAGGACAGGCTGGAGTACCAAGAGACCCAGTACTTC. Encoded protein: CASSFQDRLEYQETQYF.

The V call is TRBV6-6, the J call TRBJ2-3; 13 positions agree with TRBD2. This CDR3 spans 17 amino acids. Germline V lookup: CDR1 MNHNY, CDR2 SVGAGI (reference sequence). V gave up 6 bases and J gave up 1 base; unmatched junction bases: 7. As DNA, the CDR3 is TGTGCCAGCAGCCTAACTAGCGGGGGGGCGGGCACAGATACGCAGTATTTT. It codes for CASSLTSGGAGTDTQYF.

This clonotype was detected only a few times. This rearrangement joins TRBV30 to TRBJ2-5; 7 bases are a match to TRBD1. V lost 0 bases to trimming and J lost 5 bases; unmatched junction nucleotides: 0. CDR1 and CDR2 (germline): GTSNPN, SVGIG (reference sequence). The CDR3 has 12 amino acids. The CDR3 nucleotides are TGTGCCTGGAGTGTACAGGGGGAGACCCAGTACTTC. This gives the protein CAWSVQGETQYF.

This clonotype appeared a few times. The rearrangement joins TRBV6-6 to TRBJ2-1; 7 bases agree with TRBD2. There are 14 residues in the CDR3. Germline V CDR1 and CDR2: MNHNY, SVGAGI (reference sequence). V shed 6 bases, J shed 10 bases, and the junction held 12 bases outside the gene matches. CDR3 DNA sequence: TGTGCCAGCAGCCTCGACGTCACTAGCGTCGAGCAGTTCTTC. Its translation: CASSLDVTSVEQFF.

The rearrangement uses TRBV15 and TRBJ2-4, with D perhaps TRBD2 (7 bases). The V gene's germline CDR1 is LNHNV and CDR2 YYDKDF (reference sequence). The germline V and J ends were trimmed by 5 bases and 7 bases, with 27 bases remaining between them. The CDR3 runs to 18 residues. CDR3 nucleotides: TGTGCCACCAGCCTGGGGGAAAGCGGGACGCTCCAGGGGAACATTCAGTACTTC. It yields the protein CATSLGESGTLQGNIQYF. The full variable domain, in which reference TRBV15 and TRBJ2-4 provide the parts outside the CDR3, is DAMVIQNPRYQVTQFGKPVTLSCSQTLNHNVMYWYQQKSSQAPKLLFHYYDKDFNNEADTPDNFQSRRPNTSFCFLDIRSPGLGDTAMYLCATSLGESGTLQGNIQYFGAGTRLSVL.

Concerning this clonotype itself: Germline and junction disagree at one end, which may indicate a read error. V and J are TRBV7-2 and TRBJ2-4, with D perhaps being TRBD1 or TRBD2 (5 bases each). Per germline, CDR1 SGHTA and CDR2 FQGNSA. The CDR3 consists of 13 residues. For the CDR3, the DNA is TGTGCCATCAGCTTAGGCCGGTGGGACGGGCAGTACTTC. The encoded protein is CAISLGRWDGQYF.

The chain couples TRBV5-1 to TRBJ2-5; 8 nucleotides align to TRBD2. With 0 bases clipped from V and 1 base from J, the junction kept 5 bases outside the gene matches. From germline, CDR1 is SGHRS and CDR2 YFSETQ. The CDR3 length is 16 residues. CDR3 nucleotide sequence: TGCGCCAGCAGCTTGGGTGCGGGGGGCCCCCAAGAGACCCAGTACTTC. It codes for CASSLGAGGPQETQYF.

DNA for the CDR3: TGTGCCATCAGCCCGAAGACAGGCCAGACGCCATATGGCTACACCTTC. This sequence encodes CAISPKTGQTPYGYTF. The chain carries TRBV10-3 and TRBJ1-2; D possibly corresponds to TRBD1 (6 bases). Looked up from germline, CDR1 is ENHRY and CDR2 is SYGVKD. The CDR3 extends over 16 amino acids. V was trimmed by 6 bases and J by 5 bases, leaving 22 bases between them.